This is a list of T cell receptor beta chains from one sample in a study of breast tumors, draining lymph nodes, adjacent tissues. Each CDR3 protein gets one entry after TCRdb re-called the multiplex PCR reads with MiXCR. The sample has about 130,000 distinct CDR3 sequences, approximately 20% seen once. Sample: axillary lymph node tissue. The origin of the receptors is a female donor with breast cancer. Some clones in this sample may be carry-over from other donors' samples. Both conserved end residues are part of each CDR3. The order of the fields is clone size, D gene, J gene, V gene, CDR3 DNA, CDR3 protein. A D gene is named only where the DNA matches it firmly. Size is omitted from some rows. Given values are once, few, many or a class for expanded clones.

many	NA	TRBJ2-3	TRBV6-4	TGTGCCAGCAGTGACGAACTAGCTAGCACAGATACGCAGTATTTT	CASSDELASTDTQYF
NA	NA	TRBJ1-4	TRBV11-2	TGTGCCAGCAGCTTAGGGGGGAGTTTCGAAAAACTGTTTTTT	CASSLGGSFEKLFF
many	NA	TRBJ2-5	TRBV11-2	TGTGCCAGCAGCGCCCAGGCGGCGGGCGCGGGGTCGGACCAGTACTTC	CASSAQAAGAGSDQYF
many	NA	TRBJ2-3	TRBV2	TGTGCCAGCAGTCCCGGGGATACGCAGTATTTT	CASSPGDTQYF
many	NA	TRBJ2-1	TRBV20-1	TGCAGTGCTAGTCGGGACAGCGGGTACAATGAGCAGTTCTTC	CSASRDSGYNEQFF
NA	TRBD1	TRBJ2-2	TRBV29-1	TGCAGCGGGGGACAGGGTAACCCCGGGGAGCTGTTTTTT	CSGGQGNPGELFF
many	NA	TRBJ1-2	TRBV20-1	TGCAGTGCTAGTTGGGGGACAACGGTTGGCTACACCTTC	CSASWGTTVGYTF
many	NA	TRBJ1-4	TRBV7-9	TGTGCCAGCAGCTTAGTAGGACTCGGGGAGACTAATGAAAAACTGTTTTTT	CASSLVGLGETNEKLFF
many	NA	TRBJ2-5	TRBV18	TGTGCCAGCTCACAACAAGAGACCCAGTACTTC	CASSQQETQYF
many	NA	TRBJ2-1	TRBV2	TGTGCCAGCAGTGAAGCTGTATGGGGGCCCGGCAATGAGCAGTTCTTC	CASSEAVWGPGNEQFF
many	NA	TRBJ1-6	TRBV4-1	TGCGCCAGCAGCCAAGTGGGGCGTGTATCCTATAATTCACCCCTCCACTTT	CASSQVGRVSYNSPLHF
many	NA	TRBJ2-7	TRBV7-9	TGTGCCAGCAGCTTAGCCTCTAGCTTCGGGGAGCAGTACTTC	CASSLASSFGEQYF
many	NA	TRBJ2-3	TRBV20-1	TGCAGTGCTCGGACAGAGGGGATCACAGATACGCAGTATTTT	CSARTEGITDTQYF
many	TRBD1	TRBJ2-5	TRBV7-8	TGTGCCAGCAGCTCCCCGGGACAGGGGGCTCAAGAGACCCAGTACTTC	CASSSPGQGAQETQYF
NA	NA	TRBJ2-3	TRBV28	TGTGCCAGCAGTTTCGCGGTGGCAGATACGCAGTATTTT	CASSFAVADTQYF
many	NA	TRBJ2-3	TRBV15	TGTGCCACCAGCAGAGACAGGGAGTACACAGATACGCAGTATTTT	CATSRDREYTDTQYF
NA	TRBD2	TRBJ2-1	TRBV4-2	TGTGCCAGCAGCCAAGATCCTAGCGGGGGGGTTTACAATGAGCAGTTCTTC	CASSQDPSGGVYNEQFF
NA	TRBD1	TRBJ1-1	TRBV10-3	TGTGCCATCAGTGGGACAGGGGGCCCTGGGAACACTGAAGCTTTCTTT	CAISGTGGPGNTEAFF
many	TRBD2	TRBJ2-1	TRBV4-1	TGCGCCAGCAGCCGAAGCGGGGACAATGAGCAGTTCTTC	CASSRSGDNEQFF
many	TRBD1	TRBJ1-2	TRBV5-4	TGTGCCAGCAGCTTGGGGGGGACAGGGGGGAACTATGGCTACACCTTC	CASSLGGTGGNYGYTF
many	TRBD1	TRBJ2-7	TRBV7-2	TGTGCCAGCAGCTGGGACAGGGCCTACGAGCAGTACTTC	CASSWDRAYEQYF
NA	NA	TRBJ2-7	TRBV6-1	TGTGCCAGCAGCTCCAGGACAGCTTACGAGCAGTACTTC	CASSSRTAYEQYF
many	TRBD2	TRBJ2-1	TRBV7-2	TGTGCCAGCAGCCCGGGGGGGGTATCGTTCAATGAGCAGTTCTTC	CASSPGGVSFNEQFF
NA	NA	TRBJ1-1	TRBV19	TGTGCCAGTAGGACCAGCGGGGTCACTGAAGCTTTCTTT	CASRTSGVTEAFF
NA	NA	TRBJ2-3	TRBV5-1	TGCGCCGGCAGCGCCGGAACTAGCACAGATACGCAGTATTTT	CAGSAGTSTDTQYF
many	TRBD2	TRBJ2-7	TRBV20-1	TGCAGTGCTAGTTTCGCTAGCGGATACGAGCAGTACTTC	CSASFASGYEQYF
many	NA	TRBJ1-3	TRBV6-2/TRBV6-3	TGTGCCAGCAGCCCCCAGGTCTCTGGAAACACCATATATTTT	CASSPQVSGNTIYF